This T cell receptor (beta chain) stems from a study of CD8 T cells in Susac syndrome. An input of roughly 0.5 to 1 ug of RNA was subjected to reverse transcription using random hexamers. MiXCR, applied by TCRdb to the immunoSEQ multiplex PCR reads, yields one record per CDR3 protein. The sample carries under 200,000 distinct CDR3 sequences, roughly 92% recorded once. V lost 6 bases to trimming and J lost 5 bases, with 14 bases between them. The CDR3 is 14 amino acids. The sequenced material came from CD4+ T cells from PBMCs. The source of this sequence is a human donor with Susac syndrome. The chain couples TRBV12-3 or TRBV12-4 to TRBJ2-1; the D is unclear. CDR3 DNA sequence: TGTGCCAGCAGCTCGTGGTCCGATGACAATGAGCAGTTCTTC. It specifies CASSSWSDDNEQFF.